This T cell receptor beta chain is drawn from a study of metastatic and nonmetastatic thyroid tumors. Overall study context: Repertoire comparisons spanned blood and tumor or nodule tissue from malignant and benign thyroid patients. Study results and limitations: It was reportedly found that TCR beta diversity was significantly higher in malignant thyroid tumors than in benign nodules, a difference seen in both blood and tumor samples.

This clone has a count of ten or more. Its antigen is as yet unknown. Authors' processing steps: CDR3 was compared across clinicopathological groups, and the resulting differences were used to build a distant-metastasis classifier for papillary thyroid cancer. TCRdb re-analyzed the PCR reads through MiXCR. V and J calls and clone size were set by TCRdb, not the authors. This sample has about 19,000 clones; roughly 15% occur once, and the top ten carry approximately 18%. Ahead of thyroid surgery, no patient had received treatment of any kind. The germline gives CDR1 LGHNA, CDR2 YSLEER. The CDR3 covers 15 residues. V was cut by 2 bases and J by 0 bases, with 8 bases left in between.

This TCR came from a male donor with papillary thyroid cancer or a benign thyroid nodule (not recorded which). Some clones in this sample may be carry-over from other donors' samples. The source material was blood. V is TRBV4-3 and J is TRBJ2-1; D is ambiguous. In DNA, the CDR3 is TGCGCCAGCAGCCAAAGATGGAGCTCCTACAATGAGCAGTTCTTC. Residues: CASSQRWSSYNEQFF.